The next 21 T cell receptor beta chains were all read from a single sample in a study of T cell repertoires in cytomegalovirus infection. Their target antigens are unknown. In TCRdb, the reads were re-called with MiXCR into one record per CDR3 protein. The table shows around 710,000 distinct CDR3 sequences, with about 28% occurring only once. Material: cultured CD8+ T cells from PBMCs, obtained from culture after CMV antigen stimulation. These receptors came from a human donor in good health (CMV status not recorded). Some clones in this sample may be carry-over from other donors' samples.

The chain carries TRBV7-9 and TRBJ1-1; D is undetermined. The CDR3 consists of 11 residues. Germline V CDR1 and CDR2: SEHNR, FQNEAQ (reference sequence). With 11 bases removed from V and 1 base from J, the gap between germline ends came to 8 bases. CDR3 sequence (DNA): TGTGCCGTTGGGCCGAACACTGAAGCTTTCTTT. Amino acid sequence: CAVGPNTEAFF. Complete variable domain (other parts from reference TRBV7-9 and TRBJ1-1): DTGVSQNPRHKITKRGQNVTFRCDPISEHNRLYWYRQTLGQGPEFLTYFQNEAQLEKSRLLSDRFSAERPKGSFSTLEIQRTEQGDSAMYLCAVGPNTEAFFGQGTRLTVV.

This clonotype was picked up one time. V is TRBV9 and J is TRBJ1-2, with D unresolved. CDR3 size: 15 residues. The V end was cut by 0 bases, the J end by 1 base, with 10 bases between. Germline loops: CDR1 SGDLS, CDR2 YYNGEE. The CDR3 DNA sequence: TGTGCCAGCAGCGTAGTAGACGGAGGTAACTATGGCTACACCTTC. This gives the protein CASSVVDGGNYGYTF. The whole variable domain, remainder taken from reference TRBV9 and TRBJ1-2, is DSGVTQTPKHLITATGQRVTLRCSPRSGDLSVYWYQQSLDQGLQFLIQYYNGEERAKGNILERFSAQQFPDLHSELNLSSLELGDSALYFCASSVVDGGNYGYTFGSGTRLTVV.

This chain joins TRBV7-9 and TRBJ1-1; TRBD1 agrees at 10 bases. This CDR3 has 16 residues. V lost 5 bases to trimming and J lost 1 base; unmatched junction nucleotides: 7. In germline, CDR1 is SEHNR, CDR2 FQNEAQ (reference sequence). The CDR3 sequence is CASSPRDRGQNTEAFF. CDR3 sequence (DNA): TGTGCCAGCAGCCCCCGGGACAGGGGACAGAACACTGAAGCTTTCTTT.

The chain uses TRBV10-3 and TRBJ2-1; 13 nucleotides line up with TRBD2. From germline, CDR1 is ENHRY and CDR2 SYGVKD. The CDR3 totals 16 residues. The J segment lost 3 bases and the V segment lost 2 bases, leaving 1 base of the junction unmatched. In DNA, the CDR3 is TGTGCCATCAGTGAGACTAGCGGGGGGGTCTACAATGAGCAGTTCTTC. Translation gives CAISETSGGVYNEQFF.

V gene TRBV27 combines with J gene TRBJ2-2; D may be TRBD1 (5 bases). Looked up from germline, CDR1 is MNHEY and CDR2 is SMNVEV (reference sequence). The CDR3 runs 15 residues. Trimming took 4 bases from V and 7 from J, leaving 16 bases between them. CDR3: CASSYQGLGIGELFF. CDR3 coding DNA: TGTGCCAGCAGTTACCAGGGTTTAGGTATCGGGGAGCTGTTTTTT.

This clonotype was picked up one time. V and J are TRBV7-9 and TRBJ1-5; 8 nucleotides align to TRBD1. CDR1 SEHNR and CDR2 FQNEAQ come from the germline V gene (reference sequence). The V segment lost 0 bases and the J segment 7 bases; nucleotides outside the gene matches: 5. This CDR3 is built from 15 residues. The CDR3 region is CASSLAQGAQQPQHF. In DNA form, the CDR3 reads TGTGCCAGCAGCTTAGCCCAGGGGGCACAGCAGCCCCAGCATTTT.

The chain couples TRBV7-6 to TRBJ1-6; a weak D match, TRBD1 (5 bases). The CDR3 length is 15 residues. The germline V gene encodes CDR1 SGHVS and CDR2 FNYEAQ. V lost 8 bases to trimming and J lost 8 bases, with 19 bases between them. The CDR3 reads CASSPVQGVDSPLHF. The CDR3 DNA reads as TGTGCCAGCTCCCCTGTCCAGGGTGTTGATTCACCCCTCCACTTT.

The chain is built from TRBV13 and TRBJ2-1, with 11 bases that match TRBD2. J gave up 2 bases and V 4 bases, and 4 bases lay outside the gene matches. Germline lookup yields CDR1 PRHDT and CDR2 FYEKMQ (reference sequence). The CDR3 is 16 amino acids. The CDR3 DNA follows: TGTGCCAGCAGCTATGGGACTAGCGGTCCCTACAATGAGCAGTTCTTC. Protein: CASSYGTSGPYNEQFF.

This clonotype occurred many times. The chain links TRBV7-2 to TRBJ2-5; D is unclear. Trimming took off 5 bases at V and 5 bases at J, with 18 bases between the two ends. Germline loops: CDR1 SGHTA, CDR2 FQGNSA. The CDR3 spans 15 residues. CDR3: CASSVLFTRTETQYF. Here the CDR3 DNA reads TGTGCCAGCAGCGTCTTATTTACAAGAACGGAGACCCAGTACTTC.

This clonotype was counted between two and nine times. V and J are TRBV27 and TRBJ1-2; TRBD1 aligns across 11 bases. Germline V lookup: CDR1 MNHEY, CDR2 SMNVEV (reference sequence). The CDR3 covers 14 residues. Losses at the gene ends were 6 bases for V and 4 bases for J; bases not matched to a gene: 4. CDR3 residues: CASRTGQGAYGYTF. The CDR3 DNA follows: TGTGCCAGCAGGACTGGACAGGGGGCCTATGGCTACACCTTC.

The genes are TRBV9 and TRBJ1-5; D is undetermined. CDR1 and CDR2 from the germline V gene are SGDLS and YYNGEE. This CDR3 is 15 amino acids long. Trimming shortened V by 1 base and J by 5 bases, and 13 bases separated the two germline ends. CDR3 nucleotides: TGTGCCAGCAGCGTATTTGGGCGGTCCGATCAGCCCCAGCATTTT. As protein: CASSVFGRSDQPQHF.

The chain joins TRBV20-1 to TRBJ1-1; D might be TRBD1 (5 bases). Germline V lookup: CDR1 DFQATT, CDR2 SNEGSKA (reference sequence). V was clipped by 1 base and J by 4 bases, with 13 bases between them. The CDR3 spans 14 residues. CDR3 loop: CSARVSGQVTEAFF. CDR3 nucleotides: TGCAGTGCTAGAGTATCAGGGCAGGTCACTGAAGCTTTCTTT.

CDR3 residues: CASTRRSHTDTQYF. The DNA for the CDR3 is TGTGCCAGCACCCGGAGGAGCCACACAGATACGCAGTATTTT. The J gene is TRBJ2-3, the V gene TRBV28; tentatively, D is TRBD2 (5 bases). The V gene lost 7 bases and the J gene lost 2 bases, with 13 bases spanning the gap. CDR3 size: 14 residues. Germline V gene lookup returns CDR1 MDHEN and CDR2 SYDVKM.

The CDR3 DNA reads TGTGCCAGCAGTTACTGGGGGCAAATCGATGGCTACACCTTC. Residues: CASSYWGQIDGYTF. The chain is built from TRBV6-2 or TRBV6-3 and TRBJ1-2; possibly TRBD1 for D (6 bases). The length of the CDR3 is 14 residues. Trimming pared 1 base from V and 6 bases from J, leaving 12 bases between. The V gene's germline CDR1 is MNHEY and CDR2 SVGEGT.

J is TRBJ1-6 and V is TRBV27; D is unresolved. The CDR3 totals 15 residues. V was cut by 4 bases and J by 7 bases, with 14 bases left in between. The germline V gene has CDR1 MNHEY and CDR2 SMNVEV (reference sequence). The CDR3 region has the DNA TGTGCCAGCAGTTCAGGTGTTGGCTGGAATTCACCCCTCCACTTT. This translates into CASSSGVGWNSPLHF.

The chain links TRBV7-6 to TRBJ2-7; no firm D call. Germline lookup yields CDR1 SGHVS and CDR2 FNYEAQ. This CDR3 is 11 amino acids long. V gave up 2 bases and J gave up 7 bases, with 6 bases separating them. The CDR3 sequence is CASSLREEQYF. The CDR3 nucleotides are TGTGCCAGCAGCTTAAGAGAGGAGCAGTACTTC.

The rearrangement joins TRBV6-1 to TRBJ2-1; 8 bases fit TRBD2. The CDR3 has 14 amino acids. Losses at the gene ends were 6 bases for V and 3 bases for J; bases not matched to a gene: 4. Germline V gene data show CDR1 as MNHNS and CDR2 as SASEGT. The CDR3 loop is CASSGGGFYNEQFF. CDR3 in DNA: TGTGCCAGCAGCGGCGGGGGGTTCTACAATGAGCAGTTCTTC.

The chain joins TRBV6-6 to TRBJ2-2; D is undetermined. The CDR3 is 15 amino acids. Germline-derived CDR1 and CDR2 are MNHNY and SVGAGI (reference sequence). Trimming left V 5 bases short and J 1 base short, with 11 bases between. The CDR3, as DNA: TGTGCCAGCAGTCTATTAACAGAGAACACCGGGGAGCTGTTTTTT. Translation gives CASSLLTENTGELFF.

V and J are TRBV27 and TRBJ1-3; 7 nucleotides align to TRBD1. V lost 5 bases, J lost 3 bases, and 4 bases stayed unmatched. This CDR3 has 14 residues. Germline CDR1 and CDR2: MNHEY and SMNVEV (reference sequence). The CDR3: CASSRGGDGNTIYF. The CDR3, as DNA: TGTGCCAGCAGTAGAGGGGGCGATGGAAACACCATATATTTT.

The CDR3 region has the DNA TGTGCCAGCAGATACGGACAGGGCTACGAGCAGTACTTC. It specifies CASRYGQGYEQYF. The rearrangement uses TRBV11-2 and TRBJ2-7; 8 nucleotides line up with TRBD1. The CDR3 consists of 13 residues. The ends lost 6 bases at V and 3 bases at J; junction bases unmatched: 4. The germline gives CDR1 SGHAT, CDR2 FQNNGV.

This clonotype has just a few counts. J is TRBJ2-7 and V is TRBV12-3 or TRBV12-4; 9 bases are a match to TRBD2. V dropped 5 bases and J dropped 6; count of bases not matched to a gene: 11. CDR3 length equals 15 residues. The CDR3 protein is CASSTRRGGLGEQYF. The DNA of the CDR3 is TGTGCCAGCAGTACGCGGCGGGGGGGCCTCGGCGAGCAGTACTTC.